This T cell receptor beta chain is drawn from a study of graft-versus-host responses after intestinal transplantation. Across the whole study: Multivisceral, liver-intestinal, or isolated intestinal transplants were received by the recipients. Every one of the recipients received anti-thymocyte globulin induction and afterwards took tacrolimus and steroids for approximately three years.

Comment on this clone: Its antigen remains unknown.

Profiled with immunoSEQ multiplex PCR; TCRdb holds only in-frame clones, not every one. Among more than 100,000 clones listed, 85% to 95% were seen once. General study points: Among recipient marrow samples, GvH clones were found; some appeared first in ileum or blood. In patients with graft-donor T cell macrochimerism, allograft graft-versus-host to host-versus-graft clonal ratios were high.

The receptor's source is a human donor who received an intestinal transplant. This material consisted of unstimulated CD8+ T cells sorted from spleen or lymph node cells, taken before intestinal transplant.

For the CDR3, the DNA is TGTGCCAGCAGCTTGGCTCTCCCTCCAACTAATGAAAAACTGTTTTTT. Translation: CASSLALPPTNEKLFF. This chain links TRBV5-8 with TRBJ1-4; no firm D call. The V gene's germline CDR1 is SGHTS and CDR2 YDEGEE. CDR3 length: 16 amino acids. V gave up 0 bases and J gave up 0 bases, with 9 bases separating them.